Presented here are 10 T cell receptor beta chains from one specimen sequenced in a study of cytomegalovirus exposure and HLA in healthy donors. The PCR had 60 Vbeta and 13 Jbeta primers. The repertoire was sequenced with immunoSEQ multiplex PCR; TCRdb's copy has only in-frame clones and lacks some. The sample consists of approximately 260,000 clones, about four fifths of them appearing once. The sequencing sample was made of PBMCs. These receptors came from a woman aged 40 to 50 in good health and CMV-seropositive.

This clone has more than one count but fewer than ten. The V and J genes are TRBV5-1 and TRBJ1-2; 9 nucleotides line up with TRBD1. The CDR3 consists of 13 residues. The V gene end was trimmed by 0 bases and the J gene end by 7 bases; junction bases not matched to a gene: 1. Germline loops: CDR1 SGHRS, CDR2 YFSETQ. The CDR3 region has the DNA TGCGCCAGCAGCTTGGGACAGGGGGTTGGCTACACCTTC. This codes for CASSLGQGVGYTF.

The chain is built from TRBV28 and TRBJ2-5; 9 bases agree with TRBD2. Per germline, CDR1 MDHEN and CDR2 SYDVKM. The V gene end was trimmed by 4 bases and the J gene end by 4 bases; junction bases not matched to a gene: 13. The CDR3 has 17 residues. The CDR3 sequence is CASSSASGTSHRETQYF. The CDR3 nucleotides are TGTGCCAGCAGTTCAGCATCCGGGACTAGCCATAGAGAGACCCAGTACTTC.

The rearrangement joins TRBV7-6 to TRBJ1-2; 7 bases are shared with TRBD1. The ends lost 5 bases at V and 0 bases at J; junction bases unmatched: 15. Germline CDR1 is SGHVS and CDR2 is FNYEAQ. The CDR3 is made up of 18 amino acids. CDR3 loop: CASSPFLRTGDSNYGYTF. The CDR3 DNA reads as TGTGCCAGCAGCCCTTTCCTCCGGACAGGAGATTCTAACTATGGCTACACCTTC.

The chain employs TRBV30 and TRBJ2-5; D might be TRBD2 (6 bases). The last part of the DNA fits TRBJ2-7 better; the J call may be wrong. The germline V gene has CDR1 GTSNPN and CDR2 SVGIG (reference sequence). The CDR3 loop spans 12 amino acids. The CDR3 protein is CAWTGGTYEQYF. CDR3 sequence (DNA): TGTGCCTGGACGGGCGGGACCTACGAGCAGTACTTC.

The CDR3 loop is CASSQEGAGANVLTF. CDR3 coding DNA: TGCGCCAGCAGCCAAGAAGGAGCTGGGGCCAACGTCCTGACTTTC. This chain uses TRBV4-3 with TRBJ2-6; D is unclear. The germline V gene encodes CDR1 LGHNA and CDR2 YSLEER. CDR3 length equals 15 residues. V dropped 0 bases and J dropped 2 bases, with 5 bases sitting between them.

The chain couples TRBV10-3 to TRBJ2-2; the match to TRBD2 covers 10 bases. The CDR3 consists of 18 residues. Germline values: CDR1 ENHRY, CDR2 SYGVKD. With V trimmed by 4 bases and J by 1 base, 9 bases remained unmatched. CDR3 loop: CAISALLIAGGNTGELFF. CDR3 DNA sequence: TGTGCCATCAGTGCCCTTCTTATAGCGGGAGGGAACACCGGGGAGCTGTTTTTT.

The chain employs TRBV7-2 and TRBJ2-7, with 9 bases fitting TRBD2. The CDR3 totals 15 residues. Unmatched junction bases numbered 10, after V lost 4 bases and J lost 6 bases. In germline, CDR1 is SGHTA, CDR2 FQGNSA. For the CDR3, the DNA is TGTGCCAGCAGCTGGGTGAATAGCGGGAGCGGCGAGCAGTACTTC. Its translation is CASSWVNSGSGEQYF.

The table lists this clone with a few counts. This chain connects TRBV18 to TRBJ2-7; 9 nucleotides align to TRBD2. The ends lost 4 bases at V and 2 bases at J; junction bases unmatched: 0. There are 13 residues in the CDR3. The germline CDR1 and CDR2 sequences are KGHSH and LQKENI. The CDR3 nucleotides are TGTGCCAGCTCACTAGCGGGAGCCTACGAGCAGTACTTC. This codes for CASSLAGAYEQYF.

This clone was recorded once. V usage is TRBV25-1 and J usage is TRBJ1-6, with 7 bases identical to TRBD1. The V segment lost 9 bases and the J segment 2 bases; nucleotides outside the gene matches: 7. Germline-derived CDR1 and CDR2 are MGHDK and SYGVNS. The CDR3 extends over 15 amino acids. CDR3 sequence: CASRRGPAYNSPLHF. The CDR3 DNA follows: TGTGCCAGTCGAAGGGGGCCAGCCTATAATTCACCCCTCCACTTT.

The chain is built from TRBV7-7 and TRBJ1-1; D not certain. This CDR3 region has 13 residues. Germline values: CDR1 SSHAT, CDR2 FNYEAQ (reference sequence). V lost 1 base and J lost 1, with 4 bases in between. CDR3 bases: TGTGCCAGCAGCTTAGACTCGAACACTGAAGCTTTCTTT. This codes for CASSLDSNTEAFF.